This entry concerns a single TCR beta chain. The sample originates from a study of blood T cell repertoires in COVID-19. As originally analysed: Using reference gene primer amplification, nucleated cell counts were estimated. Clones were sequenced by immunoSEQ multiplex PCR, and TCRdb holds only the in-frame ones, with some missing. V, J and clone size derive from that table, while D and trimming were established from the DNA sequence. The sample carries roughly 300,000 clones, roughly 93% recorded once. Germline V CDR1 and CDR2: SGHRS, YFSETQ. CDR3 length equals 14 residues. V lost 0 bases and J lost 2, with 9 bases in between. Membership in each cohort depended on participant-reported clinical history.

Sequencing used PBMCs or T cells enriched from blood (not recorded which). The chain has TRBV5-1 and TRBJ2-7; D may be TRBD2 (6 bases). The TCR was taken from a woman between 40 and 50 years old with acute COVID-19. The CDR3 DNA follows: TGCGCCAGCAGCTTGGATCCGGGGGCCTACGAGCAGTACTTC. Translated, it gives CASSLDPGAYEQYF.